This TCR beta chain comes out of a study of CD8 T cells in ankylosing spondylitis. This clonotype was seen a few times. Its antigen is unidentified. The CDR3 is made up of 14 amino acids. V was cut by 3 bases and J by 7 bases, with 12 bases left in between. Germline CDR1 MRHNA, CDR2 SNTAGT. Broader study findings: The study identified a TCR beta motif of 7 or 8 highly homologous variants that appeared characteristic of ankylosing spondylitis blood. Reactive arthritis synovial fluid and blood previously showed some of these motif variants. In ankylosing spondylitis patients, matched synovial fluid reportedly showed significant enrichment of disease-linked clones.

A quantitative 5'-RACE method, one with molecular barcodes, was used to make TCR beta libraries. TCRdb reprocessed the 5' RACE reads with MiXCR, giving one entry per CDR3 protein. This sample yields a few hundred thousand distinct CDR3 sequences, of which 20% to 25% are seen a single time; around 13% belongs to the top ten. What was sequenced was blood, either unsorted or a sorted T cell fraction (not recorded which). The sequence came from a male donor with ankylosing spondylitis or in good health (not recorded which). J is TRBJ2-2 and V is TRBV6-4, with D uncertain. The CDR3 DNA follows: TGTGCCAGCAGTGAATTGGTATACAACGGGGAGCTGTTTTTT. It yields the protein CASSELVYNGELFF.